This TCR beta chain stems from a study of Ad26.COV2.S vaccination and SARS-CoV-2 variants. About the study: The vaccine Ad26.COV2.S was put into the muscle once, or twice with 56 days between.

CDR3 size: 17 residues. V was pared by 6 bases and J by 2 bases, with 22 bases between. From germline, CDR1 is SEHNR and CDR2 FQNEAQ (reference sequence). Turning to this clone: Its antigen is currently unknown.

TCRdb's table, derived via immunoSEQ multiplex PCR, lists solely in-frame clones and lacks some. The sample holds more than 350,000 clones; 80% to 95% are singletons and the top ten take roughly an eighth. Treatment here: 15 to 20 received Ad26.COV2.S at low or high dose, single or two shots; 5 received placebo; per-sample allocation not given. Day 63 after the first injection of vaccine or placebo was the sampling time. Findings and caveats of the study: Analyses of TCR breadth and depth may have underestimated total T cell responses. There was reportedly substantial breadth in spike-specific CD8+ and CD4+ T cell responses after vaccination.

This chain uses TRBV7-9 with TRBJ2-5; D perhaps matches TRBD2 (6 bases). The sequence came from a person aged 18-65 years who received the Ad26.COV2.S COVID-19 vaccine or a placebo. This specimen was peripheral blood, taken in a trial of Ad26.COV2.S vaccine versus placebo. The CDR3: CASSVMGSGYQQETQYF. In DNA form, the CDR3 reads TGTGCCAGCAGTGTTATGGGTAGCGGATATCAACAAGAGACCCAGTACTTC.